These T cell receptor beta chains were read from a single sample in a study of neoadjuvant anti-PD-1 for oral cavity cancer. Only in-frame clones appear in the TCRdb table, and some are missing; sequencing was by immunoSEQ multiplex PCR. The sample includes 23,000 or so clones, more than 20% of them seen just once. The source material was tumor tissue, sampled after nivolumab (anti-PD-1) treatment. These TCRs come from a person between 40 and 80 years old with oral cavity squamous cell carcinoma. Each CDR3 is given with its conserved first and last residue.

J gene: TRBJ1-5; V gene: TRBV5-1; CDR3 protein: CASSHGQPDQPQHF
J gene: TRBJ2-7; V gene: TRBV21-1; CDR3 protein: CASSKIPTSRDSHLDRPSGEQYF
J gene: TRBJ2-7; V gene: TRBV9; CDR3 protein: CASSVDGYEQYF
J gene: TRBJ2-2; V gene: TRBV2; CDR3 protein: CASSEVPTGNTGELFF
J gene: TRBJ2-7; V gene: TRBV4-2; CDR3 protein: CASSQDTGTYEQYF
J gene: TRBJ1-1; V gene: TRBV5-6; CDR3 protein: CASSSMGNTEAFF
J gene: TRBJ1-1; V gene: TRBV5-1; CDR3 protein: CASSFETLGEAFF
J gene: TRBJ1-2; V gene: TRBV29-1; CDR3 protein: CSVYRVSNYGYTF
J gene: TRBJ1-5; V gene: TRBV30; CDR3 protein: CAWAGTENQPQHF
J gene: TRBJ1-1; V gene: TRBV30; CDR3 protein: CAWEVRRAFF
J gene: TRBJ2-5; V gene: TRBV5-4; CDR3 protein: CASTPGTEQETQYF
J gene: TRBJ2-1; V gene: TRBV7-6; CDR3 protein: CASSFGVGAYNEQFF
J gene: TRBJ1-2; V gene: TRBV18; CDR3 protein: CASSYTGPGQGNYGYTF
J gene: TRBJ1-1; V gene: TRBV9; CDR3 protein: CASGQWNTEAFF
J gene: TRBJ1-1; V gene: TRBV5-1; CDR3 protein: CASSGQGTGKMNTEAFF
J gene: TRBJ1-1; V gene: TRBV7-9; CDR3 protein: CASSSSAGGKAFF
J gene: TRBJ2-1; V gene: TRBV7-3; CDR3 protein: CASSLPGASGTDEQFF
J gene: TRBJ2-7; V gene: TRBV5-1; CDR3 protein: CASSPTPGGILREQYF
J gene: TRBJ2-7; V gene: TRBV27; CDR3 protein: CASSDGREQYF
J gene: TRBJ1-6; V gene: TRBV6-4; CDR3 protein: CASSAGTDNSPLHF
J gene: TRBJ1-5; V gene: TRBV9; CDR3 protein: CASSVAGGVNQPQHF
J gene: TRBJ2-5; V gene: TRBV5-1; CDR3 protein: CASSIGQGVETQYF
J gene: TRBJ2-5; V gene: TRBV4-1; CDR3 protein: CASSQGRGAAETQYF
J gene: TRBJ1-2; V gene: TRBV2; CDR3 protein: CASSAGFYGYTF
J gene: TRBJ1-2; V gene: TRBV30; CDR3 protein: CAWTPKVPSSNYGYTF
J gene: TRBJ1-1; V gene: TRBV9; CDR3 protein: CASSAIGRRTEAFF
J gene: TRBJ1-2; V gene: TRBV28; CDR3 protein: CASSQREVSLYGYTF
J gene: TRBJ2-5; V gene: TRBV5-1; CDR3 protein: CASSLSVAGANQETQYF
J gene: TRBJ2-5; V gene: TRBV28; CDR3 protein: CASSSRMSQETQYF
J gene: TRBJ2-1; V gene: TRBV6-6; CDR3 protein: CASSRGTADNEQFF
J gene: TRBJ1-1; V gene: TRBV5-1; CDR3 protein: CASSLGDQAEAFF
J gene: TRBJ1-6; V gene: TRBV5-4; CDR3 protein: CASSLAGTGPNSPLHF
J gene: TRBJ1-5; V gene: TRBV7-9; CDR3 protein: CASSFDSRPQHF
J gene: TRBJ2-7; V gene: TRBV28; CDR3 protein: CASINLDTYEQYF
J gene: TRBJ1-2; V gene: TRBV11-2; CDR3 protein: CASSPGGHVFAF
J gene: TRBJ2-6; V gene: TRBV13; CDR3 protein: CASSFDYRAAGANVLTF
J gene: TRBJ2-3; V gene: TRBV11-3; CDR3 protein: CASSLGSGDTDTQYF
J gene: TRBJ1-2; V gene: TRBV14; CDR3 protein: CASSQAGAGGYTF
J gene: TRBJ1-5; V gene: TRBV6-5; CDR3 protein: CASRRGFGDQPQHF